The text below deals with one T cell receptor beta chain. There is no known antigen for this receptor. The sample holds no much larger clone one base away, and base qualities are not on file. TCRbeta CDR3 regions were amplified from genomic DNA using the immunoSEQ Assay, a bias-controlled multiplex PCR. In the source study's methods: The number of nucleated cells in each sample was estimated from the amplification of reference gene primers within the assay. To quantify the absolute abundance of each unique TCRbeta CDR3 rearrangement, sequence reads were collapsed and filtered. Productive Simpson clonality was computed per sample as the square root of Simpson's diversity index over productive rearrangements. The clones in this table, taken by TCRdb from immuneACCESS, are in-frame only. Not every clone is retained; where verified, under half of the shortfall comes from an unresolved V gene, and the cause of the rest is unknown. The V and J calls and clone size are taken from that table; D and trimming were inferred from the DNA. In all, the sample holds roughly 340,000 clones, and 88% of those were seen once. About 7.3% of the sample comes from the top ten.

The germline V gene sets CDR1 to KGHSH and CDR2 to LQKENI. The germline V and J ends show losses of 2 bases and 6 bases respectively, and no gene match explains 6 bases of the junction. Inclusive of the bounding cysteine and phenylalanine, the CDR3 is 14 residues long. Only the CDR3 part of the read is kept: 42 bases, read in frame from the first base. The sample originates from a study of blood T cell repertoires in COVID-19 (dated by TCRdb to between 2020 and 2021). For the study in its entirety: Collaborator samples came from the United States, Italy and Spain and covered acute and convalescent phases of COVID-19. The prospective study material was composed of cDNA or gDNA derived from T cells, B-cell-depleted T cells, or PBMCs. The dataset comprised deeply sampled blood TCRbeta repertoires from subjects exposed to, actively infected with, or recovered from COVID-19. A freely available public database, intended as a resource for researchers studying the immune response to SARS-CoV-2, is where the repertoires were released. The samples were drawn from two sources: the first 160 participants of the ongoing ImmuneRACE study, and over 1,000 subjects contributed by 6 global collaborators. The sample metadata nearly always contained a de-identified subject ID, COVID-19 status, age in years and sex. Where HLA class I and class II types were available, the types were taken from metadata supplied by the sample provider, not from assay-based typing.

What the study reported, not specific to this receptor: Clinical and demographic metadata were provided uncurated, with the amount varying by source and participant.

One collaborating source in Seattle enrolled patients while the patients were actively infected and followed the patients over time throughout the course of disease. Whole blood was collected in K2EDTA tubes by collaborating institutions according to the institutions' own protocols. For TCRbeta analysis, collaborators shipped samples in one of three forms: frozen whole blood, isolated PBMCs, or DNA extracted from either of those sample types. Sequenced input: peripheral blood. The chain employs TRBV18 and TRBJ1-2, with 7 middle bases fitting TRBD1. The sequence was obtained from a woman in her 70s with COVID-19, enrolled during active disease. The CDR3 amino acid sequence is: CASSPSRQGNGYTF. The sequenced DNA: TGTGCCAGCTCACCAAGTCGACAGGGCAATGGCTACACCTTC.